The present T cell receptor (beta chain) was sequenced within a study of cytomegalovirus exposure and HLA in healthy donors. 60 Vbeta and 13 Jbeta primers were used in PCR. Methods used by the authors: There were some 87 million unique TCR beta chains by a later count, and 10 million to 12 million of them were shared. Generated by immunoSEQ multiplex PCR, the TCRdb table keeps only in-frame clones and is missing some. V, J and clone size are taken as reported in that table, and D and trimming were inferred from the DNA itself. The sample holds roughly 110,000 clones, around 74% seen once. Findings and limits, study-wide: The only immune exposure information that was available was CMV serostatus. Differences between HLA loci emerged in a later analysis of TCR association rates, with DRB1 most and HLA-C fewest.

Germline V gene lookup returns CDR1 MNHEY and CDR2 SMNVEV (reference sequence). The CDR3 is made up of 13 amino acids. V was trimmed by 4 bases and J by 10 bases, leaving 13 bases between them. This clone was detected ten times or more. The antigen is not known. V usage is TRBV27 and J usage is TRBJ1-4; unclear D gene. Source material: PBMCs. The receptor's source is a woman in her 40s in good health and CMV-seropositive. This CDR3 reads CASSYGGVGKLFF. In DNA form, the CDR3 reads TGTGCCAGCAGTTACGGCGGGGTAGGAAAACTGTTTTTT.